A selection of T cell receptor beta chains follows, all from one sample in a study of blood T cell repertoires in COVID-19. The table came from immunoSEQ multiplex PCR; TCRdb's copy has only in-frame clones and leaves some out. The sample has 200,000 to 250,000 clones; about 86% are singletons. What was sequenced was PBMCs or T cells enriched from blood (not recorded which). The receptors shown here come from a woman aged 40 to 55 with acute COVID-19. Each CDR3 is given with its conserved first and last residue. The order of the fields is J gene, V gene, D gene, CDR3 DNA, CDR3 protein. The D gene is left open where the match is weak.

J: TRBJ2-3; V: TRBV29-1; D: TRBD2; DNA: TGCAGCGTTCCGCTACTAGCGACAGATACGCAGTATTTT; CDR3: CSVPLLATDTQYF
J: TRBJ2-3; V: TRBV5-6; D: TRBD2; DNA: TGTGCCAGCAGCGAGGGACTAGCGAATAGGGATACGCAGTATTTT; CDR3: CASSEGLANRDTQYF
J: TRBJ1-6; V: TRBV27; D: TRBD1; DNA: TGTGCCAGCAGTTTAACGGACAGGGGGAGGTCACCCCTCCACTTT; CDR3: CASSLTDRGRSPLHF
J: TRBJ1-2; V: TRBV7-6; D: TRBD1; DNA: TGTGCCAGCAGCTCCCGACAGGGTATTCACTATGGCTACACCTTC; CDR3: CASSSRQGIHYGYTF
J: TRBJ2-7; V: TRBV11-2; D: -; DNA: TGTGCCAGCAGCTTAGGTCCAGACTACGAGCAGTACTTC; CDR3: CASSLGPDYEQYF
J: TRBJ2-7; V: TRBV29-1; D: TRBD1; DNA: TGCAGCGTTGAAGATCTGGGACAGGGGAGGAACGAGCAGTACTTC; CDR3: CSVEDLGQGRNEQYF
J: TRBJ2-6; V: TRBV6-2/TRBV6-3; D: -; DNA: TGTGCCAGCAGCCCCTGGGAGTCTGGGGCCAACGTCCTGACTTTC; CDR3: CASSPWESGANVLTF
J: TRBJ1-2; V: TRBV4-2; D: TRBD1; DNA: TGTGCCAGCAGCCGACCGGGACAGGGCGACTATGGCTACACCTTC; CDR3: CASSRPGQGDYGYTF
J: TRBJ2-7; V: TRBV29-1; D: -; DNA: TGCAGCGTTGAGGGGCCATACGAGCAGTACTTC; CDR3: CSVEGPYEQYF
J: TRBJ2-2; V: TRBV9; D: TRBD2; DNA: TGTGCCAGCAGCACCTGGACTAGCGGGAGTGGCGGGGAGCTGTTTTTT; CDR3: CASSTWTSGSGGELFF
J: TRBJ2-1; V: TRBV5-4; D: TRBD2; DNA: TGTGCCAGCAGCTTGATACTAGCGGGAGATAGTGACTACTACAATGAGCAGTTCTTC; CDR3: CASSLILAGDSDYYNEQFF